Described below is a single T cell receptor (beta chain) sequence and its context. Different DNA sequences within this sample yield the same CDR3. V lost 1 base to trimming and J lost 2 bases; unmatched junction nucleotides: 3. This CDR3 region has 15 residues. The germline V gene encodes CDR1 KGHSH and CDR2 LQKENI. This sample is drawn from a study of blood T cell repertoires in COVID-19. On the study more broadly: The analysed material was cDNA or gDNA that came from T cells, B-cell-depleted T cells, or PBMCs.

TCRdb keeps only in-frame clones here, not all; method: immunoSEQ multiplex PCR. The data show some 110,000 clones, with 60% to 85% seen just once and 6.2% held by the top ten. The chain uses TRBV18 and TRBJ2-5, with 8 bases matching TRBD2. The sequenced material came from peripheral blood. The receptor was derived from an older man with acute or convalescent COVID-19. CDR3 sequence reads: CASSPLQRGQETQYF. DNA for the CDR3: TGTGCCAGCTCACCACTGCAGCGGGGGCAAGAGACCCAGTACTTC.